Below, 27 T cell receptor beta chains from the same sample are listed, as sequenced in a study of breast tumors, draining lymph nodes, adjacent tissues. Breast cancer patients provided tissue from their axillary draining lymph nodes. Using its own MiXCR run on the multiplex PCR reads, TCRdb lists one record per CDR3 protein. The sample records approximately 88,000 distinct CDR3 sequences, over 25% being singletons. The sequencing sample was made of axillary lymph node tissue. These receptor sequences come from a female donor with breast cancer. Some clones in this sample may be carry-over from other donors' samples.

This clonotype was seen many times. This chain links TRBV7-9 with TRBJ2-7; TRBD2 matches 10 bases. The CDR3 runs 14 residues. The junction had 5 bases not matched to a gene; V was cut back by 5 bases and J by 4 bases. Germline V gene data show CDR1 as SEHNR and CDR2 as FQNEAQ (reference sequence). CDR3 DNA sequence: TGTGCCAGCAGCAACCTAGCGGGAGTGTACGAGCAGTACTTC. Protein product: CASSNLAGVYEQYF.

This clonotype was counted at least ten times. CDR3 bases: TGCGCCAGCAGCTTCACTAGCGGGAGCTCTGAGCAGTTCTTC. Translated: CASSFTSGSSEQFF. V is TRBV5-1 and J is TRBJ2-1; 11 nucleotides line up with TRBD2. Per the germline V gene, CDR1 is SGHRS and CDR2 is YFSETQ. The V segment lost 2 bases and the J segment 9 bases; nucleotides outside the gene matches: 4. The CDR3 has 14 amino acids.

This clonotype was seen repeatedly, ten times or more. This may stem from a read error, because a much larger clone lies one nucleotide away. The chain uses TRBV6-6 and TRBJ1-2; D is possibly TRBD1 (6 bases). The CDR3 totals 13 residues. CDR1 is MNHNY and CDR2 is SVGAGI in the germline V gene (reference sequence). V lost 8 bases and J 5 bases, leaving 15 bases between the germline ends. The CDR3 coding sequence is TGTGCCAGCCTGCGACAGACAGGTTATGGCTACACCTTC. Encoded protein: CASLRQTGYGYTF.

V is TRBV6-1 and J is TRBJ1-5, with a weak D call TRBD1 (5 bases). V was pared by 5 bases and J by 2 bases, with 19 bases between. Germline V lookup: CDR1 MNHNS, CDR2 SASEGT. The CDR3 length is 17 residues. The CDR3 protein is CASSQLWGGVGNQPQHF. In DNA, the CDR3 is TGTGCCAGCAGTCAACTATGGGGGGGGGTGGGCAATCAGCCCCAGCATTTT.

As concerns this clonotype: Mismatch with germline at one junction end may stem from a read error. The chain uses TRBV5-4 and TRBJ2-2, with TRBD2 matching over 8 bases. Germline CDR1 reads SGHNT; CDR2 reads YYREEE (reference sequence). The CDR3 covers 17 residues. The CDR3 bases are TGTGCCAGCAGCTCGTGGGGAGCTGGAGCGGGAGCCGGGGTGCTGTTTTTT. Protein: CASSSWGAGAGAGVLFF. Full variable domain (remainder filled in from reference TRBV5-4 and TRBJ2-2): ETGVTQSPTHLIKTRGQQVTLRCSSQSGHNTVSWYQQALGQGPQFIFQYYREEENGRGNFPPRFSGLQFPNYSSELNVNALELDDSALYLCASSSWGAGAGAGVLFFGEGSRLTVL.

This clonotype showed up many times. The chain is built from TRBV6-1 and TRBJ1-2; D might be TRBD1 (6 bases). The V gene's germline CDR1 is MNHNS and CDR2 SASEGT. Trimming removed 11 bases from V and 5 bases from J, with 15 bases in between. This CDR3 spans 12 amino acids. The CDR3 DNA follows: TGTGCCGCTCGGGGGGCTGGGTATGGCTACACCTTC. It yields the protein CAARGAGYGYTF.

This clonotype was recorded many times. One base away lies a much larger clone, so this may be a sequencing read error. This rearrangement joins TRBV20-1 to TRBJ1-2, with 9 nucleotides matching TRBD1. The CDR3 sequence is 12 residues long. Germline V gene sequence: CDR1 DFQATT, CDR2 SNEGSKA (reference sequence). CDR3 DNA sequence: TGCAGTGCCACAGGGGGCTTGTATGGCTCCACCTTC. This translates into CSATGGLYGSTF.

CDR3 in amino acids: CASSLIWELFF. The CDR3, as DNA: TGTGCCAGCAGCTTAATATGGGAGCTGTTTTTT. This sequence joins TRBV7-8 and TRBJ2-2; no clear D gene. Germline CDR1 and CDR2: SGHVS and FQNEAQ. V was shortened by 2 bases and J by 9 bases, with 4 bases between the two germline ends. The CDR3 is made up of 11 amino acids.

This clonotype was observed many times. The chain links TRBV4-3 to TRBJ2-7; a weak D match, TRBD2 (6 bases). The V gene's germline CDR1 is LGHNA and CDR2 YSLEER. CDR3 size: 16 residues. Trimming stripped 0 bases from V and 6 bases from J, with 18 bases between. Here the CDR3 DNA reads TGCGCCAGCAGCCAAGATGGTCGGCGGGGTAAGGTCGAGCAGTACTTC. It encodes CASSQDGRRGKVEQYF.

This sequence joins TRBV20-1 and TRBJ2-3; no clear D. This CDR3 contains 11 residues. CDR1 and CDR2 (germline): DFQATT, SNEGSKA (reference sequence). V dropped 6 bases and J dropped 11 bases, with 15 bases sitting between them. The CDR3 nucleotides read TGCAGTGCAAGCCCTAACAATGAGCAGTATTTT. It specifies CSASPNNEQYF.

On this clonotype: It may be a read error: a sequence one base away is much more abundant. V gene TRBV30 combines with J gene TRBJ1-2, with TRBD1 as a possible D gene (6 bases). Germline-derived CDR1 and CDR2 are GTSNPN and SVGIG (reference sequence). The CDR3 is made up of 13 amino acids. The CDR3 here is CARSRGGGYGYTF. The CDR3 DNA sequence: TGTGCCCGGAGTCGGGGAGGGGGCTATGGCTACACCTTC. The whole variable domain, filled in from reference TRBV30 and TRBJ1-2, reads SQTIHQWPATLVQPVGSPLSLECTVEGTSNPNLYWYRQAAGRGLQLLFYSVGIGQISSEVPQNLSASRPQDRQFILSSKKLLLSDSGFYLCARSRGGGYGYTFGSGTRLTVV.

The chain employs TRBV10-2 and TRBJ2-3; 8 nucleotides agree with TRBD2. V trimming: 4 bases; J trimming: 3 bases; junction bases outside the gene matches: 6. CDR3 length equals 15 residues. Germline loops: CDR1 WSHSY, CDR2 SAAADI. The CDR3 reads CASSVVAGLTDTQYF. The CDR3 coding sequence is TGCGCCAGCAGTGTAGTAGCGGGGCTTACAGATACGCAGTATTTT.

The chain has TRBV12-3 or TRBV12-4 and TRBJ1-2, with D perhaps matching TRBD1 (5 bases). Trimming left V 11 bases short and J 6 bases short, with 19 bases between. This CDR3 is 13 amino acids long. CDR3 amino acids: CAASFRTSDGYTF. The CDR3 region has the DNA TGTGCCGCCAGTTTCCGGACATCGGATGGCTACACCTTC.

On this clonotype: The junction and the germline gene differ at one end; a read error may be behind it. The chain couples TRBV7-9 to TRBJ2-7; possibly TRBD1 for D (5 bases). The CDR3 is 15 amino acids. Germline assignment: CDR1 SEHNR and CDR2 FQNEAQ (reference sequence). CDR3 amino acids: CASSLALGQGCEQHF. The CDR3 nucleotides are TGTGCCAGCAGCTTAGCCCTTGGGCAGGGCTGCGAGCAGCACTTC. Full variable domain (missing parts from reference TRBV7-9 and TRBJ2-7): DTGVSQNPRHKITKRGQNVTFRCDPISEHNRLYWYRQTLGQGPEFLTYFQNEAQLEKSRLLSDRFSAERPKGSFSTLEIQRTEQGDSAMYLCASSLALGQGCEQHFGPGTRLTVT.

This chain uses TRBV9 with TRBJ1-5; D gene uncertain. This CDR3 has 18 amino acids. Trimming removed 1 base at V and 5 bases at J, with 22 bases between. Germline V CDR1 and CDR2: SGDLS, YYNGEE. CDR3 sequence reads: CASSVPPFPAPRDQPQHF. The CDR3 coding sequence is TGTGCCAGCAGCGTACCACCCTTCCCGGCCCCGAGAGATCAGCCCCAGCATTTT. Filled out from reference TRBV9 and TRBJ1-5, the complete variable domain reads DSGVTQTPKHLITATGQRVTLRCSPRSGDLSVYWYQQSLDQGLQFLIQYYNGEERAKGNILERFSAQQFPDLHSELNLSSLELGDSALYFCASSVPPFPAPRDQPQHFGDGTRLSIL.

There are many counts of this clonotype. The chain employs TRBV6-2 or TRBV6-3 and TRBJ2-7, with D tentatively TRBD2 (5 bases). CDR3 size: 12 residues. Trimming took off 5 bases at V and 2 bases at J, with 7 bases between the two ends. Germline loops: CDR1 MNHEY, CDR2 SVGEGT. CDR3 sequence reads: CASSGEPYEQYF. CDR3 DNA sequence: TGTGCCAGCAGTGGGGAGCCCTACGAGCAGTACTTC.

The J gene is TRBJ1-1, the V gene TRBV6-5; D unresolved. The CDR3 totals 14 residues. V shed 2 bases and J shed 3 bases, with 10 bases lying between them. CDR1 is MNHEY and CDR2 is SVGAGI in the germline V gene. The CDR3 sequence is CASSYEAVYTEAFF. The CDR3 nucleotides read TGTGCCAGCAGTTACGAGGCAGTCTACACTGAAGCTTTCTTT.

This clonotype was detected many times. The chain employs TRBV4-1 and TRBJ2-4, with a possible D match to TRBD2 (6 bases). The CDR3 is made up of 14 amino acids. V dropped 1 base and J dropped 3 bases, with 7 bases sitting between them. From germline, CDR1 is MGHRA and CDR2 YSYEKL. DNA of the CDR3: TGCGCCAGCAGCCAAGTTAGCGGCAAAAACATTCAGTACTTC. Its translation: CASSQVSGKNIQYF.

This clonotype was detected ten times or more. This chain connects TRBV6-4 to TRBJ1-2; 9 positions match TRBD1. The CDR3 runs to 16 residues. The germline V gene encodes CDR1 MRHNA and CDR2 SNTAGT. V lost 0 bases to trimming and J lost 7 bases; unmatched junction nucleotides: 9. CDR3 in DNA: TGTGCCAGCAGTGACTCTACGCGGACAGGGGTTAGTGGCTACACCTTC. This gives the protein CASSDSTRTGVSGYTF.

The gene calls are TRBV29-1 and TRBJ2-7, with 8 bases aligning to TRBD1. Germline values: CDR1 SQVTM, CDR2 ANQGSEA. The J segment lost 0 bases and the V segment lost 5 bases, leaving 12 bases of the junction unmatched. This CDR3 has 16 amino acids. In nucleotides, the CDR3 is TGCAGCGTTTTACCGGTCGGACAGGGAGACTCCTACGAGCAGTACTTC. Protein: CSVLPVGQGDSYEQYF.

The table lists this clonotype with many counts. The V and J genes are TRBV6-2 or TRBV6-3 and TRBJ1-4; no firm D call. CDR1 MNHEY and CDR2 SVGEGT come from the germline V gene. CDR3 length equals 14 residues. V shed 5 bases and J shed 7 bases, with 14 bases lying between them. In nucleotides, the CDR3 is TGTGCCAGCAGTCGACTGATGTTACGTGAAAAACTGTTTTTT. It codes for CASSRLMLREKLFF.

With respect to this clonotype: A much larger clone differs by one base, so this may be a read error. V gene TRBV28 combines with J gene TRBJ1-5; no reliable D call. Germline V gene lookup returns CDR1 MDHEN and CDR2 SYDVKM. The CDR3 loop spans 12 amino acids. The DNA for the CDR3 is TGTGCCAGCCAGGTTAGCAGTCAGCCCCAGCATTTT. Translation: CASQVSSQPQHF.

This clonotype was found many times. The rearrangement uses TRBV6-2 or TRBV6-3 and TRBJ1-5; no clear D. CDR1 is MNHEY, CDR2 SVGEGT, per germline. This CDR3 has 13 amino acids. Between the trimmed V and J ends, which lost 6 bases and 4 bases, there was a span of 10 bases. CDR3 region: CASRESLNQPQHF. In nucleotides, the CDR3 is TGTGCCAGCAGGGAGTCCCTGAATCAGCCCCAGCATTTT.

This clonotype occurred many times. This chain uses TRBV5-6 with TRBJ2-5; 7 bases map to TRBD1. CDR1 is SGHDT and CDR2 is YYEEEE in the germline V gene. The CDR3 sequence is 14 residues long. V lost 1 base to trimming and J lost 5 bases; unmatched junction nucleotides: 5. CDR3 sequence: CASSLTGVGETQYF. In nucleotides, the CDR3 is TGTGCCAGCAGCTTGACAGGGGTGGGGGAGACCCAGTACTTC.

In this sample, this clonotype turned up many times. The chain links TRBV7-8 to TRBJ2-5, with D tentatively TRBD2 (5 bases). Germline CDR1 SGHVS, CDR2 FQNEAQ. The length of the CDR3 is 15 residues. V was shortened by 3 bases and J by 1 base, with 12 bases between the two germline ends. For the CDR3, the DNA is TGTGCCAGCAGCTTTAGTCTAGCCCCCCAAGAGACCCAGTACTTC. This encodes CASSFSLAPQETQYF.

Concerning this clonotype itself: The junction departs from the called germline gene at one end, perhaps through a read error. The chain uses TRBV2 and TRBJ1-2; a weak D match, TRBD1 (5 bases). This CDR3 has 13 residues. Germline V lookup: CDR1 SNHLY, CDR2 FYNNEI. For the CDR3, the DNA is TGTGCCAGCAGTGGCAGGCAGGGTTATGGTTACACCTTC. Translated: CASSGRQGYGYTF. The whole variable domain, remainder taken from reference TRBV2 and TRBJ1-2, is EPEVTQTPSHQVTQMGQEVILRCVPISNHLYFYWYRQILGQKVEFLVSFYNNEISEKSEIFDDQFSVERPDGSNFTLKIRSTKLEDSAMYFCASSGRQGYGYTFGSGTRLTVV.

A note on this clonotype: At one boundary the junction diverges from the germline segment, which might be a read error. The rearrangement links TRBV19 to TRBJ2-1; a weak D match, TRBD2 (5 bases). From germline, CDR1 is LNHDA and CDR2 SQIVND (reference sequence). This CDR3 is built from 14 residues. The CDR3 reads CASSRGSGIIERFF. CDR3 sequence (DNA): TGTGCCAGTAGCAGAGGGTCCGGAATCATCGAGCGGTTCTTC. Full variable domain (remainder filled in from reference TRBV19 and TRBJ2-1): DGGITQSPKYLFRKEGQNVTLSCEQNLNHDAMYWYRQDPGQGLRLIYYSQIVNDFQKGDIAEGYSVSREKKESFPLTVTSAQKNPTAFYLCASSRGSGIIERFFGPGTRLTVL.